This T cell receptor (beta chain) was observed in a study of T cell repertoires in cytomegalovirus infection. General study results and limits: Carriers of CMV and the relevant HLA type were discriminated by public TCR beta frequency.

Of note for this clonotype: Its antigen is undetermined.

TCRdb independently ran MiXCR on the reads; one entry per CDR3 protein. The sample has about 830,000 distinct CDR3 sequences, less than 35% seen once. This CDR3 has 16 amino acids. Germline V lookup: CDR1 LGHNA, CDR2 YSLEER. J was trimmed by 1 base and V by 0 bases; bases with no gene match: 3. Sample: cultured CD8+ T cells from PBMCs, taken from culture after CMV antigen stimulation. The TCR comes from a human donor in good health (CMV status not recorded). Some clones in this sample may be carry-over from other donors' samples. The chain is built from TRBV4-3 and TRBJ2-3; 8 bases match TRBD2. CDR3 in amino acids: CASSQDRGGGTDTQYF. The DNA for the CDR3 is TGCGCCAGCAGCCAAGATCGGGGGGGCGGCACAGATACGCAGTATTTT.